This T cell receptor (beta chain) comes out of a study of human T cells and chemical hapten exposure (dated by TCRdb to the early 2020s). Regarding the complete study: For sensitization, 2% DPC in acetone was applied to a 2 cm by 2 cm area of upper inner arm skin. In alopecia patients, the study followed how the peripheral blood TCR repertoire changed in vivo over primary and secondary sensitization to diphenylcyclopropenone (DPC), a hapten. Patch testing was done on the upper back using Finn chambers containing 0.01% DPC, and results were scored after 6 days according to International Contact Dermatitis Research Group standards. The patient cohort, mostly female, included alopecia areata with under or over 50% scalp involvement, alopecia totalis and alopecia universalis. Under 30 alopecia patients gave blood for TCR sequencing at one to four time points (pre-sensitization, 2, 6 and 24 weeks). Patient blood was sampled pre-sensitization (week 0) and at 2, 6 and about 24 weeks after DPC sensitization. The libraries were sequenced as a pool, and the TCR yield per sample differed mostly because of small variations in library volumes within the pool. Patients additionally received weekly therapeutic DPC doses to the scalp throughout the approximately 24-week study period. Broad study findings and their caveats: Because all patients had alopecia, a presumed autoimmune disease, the immune response of the patients might differ from that of healthy individuals. No change with DPC sensitization was found in the number of TCRs above 1 in 1000 frequency, and no evidence of global repertoire structure alterations was found. The number of PT1 expanded TCRs positively correlated with patch test score, significant at thresholds 8, 16 and 32 but not 4. After repeated subsampling, changes were observed in the strength of the expansion versus patch-test correlation and in the threshold at which the correlation became significant. Expanded TCRs formed significantly more large CDR3 similarity clusters than pre-sensitization or healthy control sets, consistent with antigen-driven responses.

Preparation of the library involved RACE. Instrument on record: NextSeq 500. Library preparation attached unique molecular identifiers to individual cDNA molecules for quantitative, reproducible TCR counting. Each blood RNA sample was used to sequence both TCR alpha and TCR beta chains. The original pipeline was this. Samples had a median of 95,638 TCRs, with a range from roughly 20,000 to 690,600. The Decombinator software suite was used to annotate V, J and CDR3 in the TCR reads. For the PS versus PT1 abundance plots, all samples were subsampled to the same number of TCRs (28,000). Expanded TCRs were defined as absent before sensitization and observed at least eight times at the 2-week time point. The public reads were reanalyzed by TCRdb: fastp trimming at Q25, MiXCR alignment, in-frame beta chains only. Merged by CDR3 protein, the rows form single entries marked with the most common genes and DNA. It is TCRdb's table, rather than the study itself, that gives the V and J calls and clone size. The sample contains approximately 110,000 distinct CDR3 sequences, roughly 11% of them found a single time. 3.5% of the sample is taken by the ten largest.

This clonotype has at least ten counts. The antigen it recognizes is unknown. Base-call qualities are not available, and no considerably larger clone is one nucleotide away. The germline V gene yields KGHDR for CDR1 and SFDVKD for CDR2. Measured from the cysteine to the phenylalanine, the CDR3 is 13 residues long. The DNA shown is the 39-base CDR3, in frame from base 1. V loses 5 bases, J loses 5 bases, and the germline ends lie 11 bases apart. The sample's time point label, in plain terms: patch test 1, 2 weeks after DPC sensitization. The treatment or condition label for this specimen denotes: therapeutic diphenylcyclopropenone sensitization with weekly scalp DPC. At every patch-test visit, the blood draw took place before the patch test was put on. To be eligible, patients had to be aged 18 to 70, diagnosed with alopecia and judged suitable for DPC therapy, while pregnant patients were excluded. Total RNA was extracted from unfractionated whole blood collected in Tempus Blood RNA tubes.

This TCR came from a woman aged 40-49 years with alopecia areata. Some clones in this sample may be carry-over from other donors' samples. Sequencing used whole blood, obtained in connection with sensitization to the hapten diphenylcyclopropenone (DPC). The chain uses TRBV24-1 and TRBJ2-5; the D gene remains uncertain. Here is the DNA: TGTGCCACCAGTGGAGGTGCTTCCGAGACCCAGTACTTC. Its amino acids are CATSGGASETQYF.